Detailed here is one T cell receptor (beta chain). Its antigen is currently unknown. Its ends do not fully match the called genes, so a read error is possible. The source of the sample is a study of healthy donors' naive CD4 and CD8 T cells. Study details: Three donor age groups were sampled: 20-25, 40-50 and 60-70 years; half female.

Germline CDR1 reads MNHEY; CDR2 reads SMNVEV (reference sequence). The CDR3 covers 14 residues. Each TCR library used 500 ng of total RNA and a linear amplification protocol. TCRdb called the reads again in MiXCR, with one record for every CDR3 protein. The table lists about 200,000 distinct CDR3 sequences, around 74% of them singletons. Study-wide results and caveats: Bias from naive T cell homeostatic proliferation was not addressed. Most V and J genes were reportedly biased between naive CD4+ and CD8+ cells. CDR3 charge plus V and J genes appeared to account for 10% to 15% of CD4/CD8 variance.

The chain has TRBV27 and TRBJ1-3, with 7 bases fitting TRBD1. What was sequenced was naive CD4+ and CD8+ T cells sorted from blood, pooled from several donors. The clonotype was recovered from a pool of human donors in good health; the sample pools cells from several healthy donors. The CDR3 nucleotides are TGTGCCAGCAGTTTAACAGGGGCTGGAAGCACCATATATTTT. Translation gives CASSLTGAGSTIYF.